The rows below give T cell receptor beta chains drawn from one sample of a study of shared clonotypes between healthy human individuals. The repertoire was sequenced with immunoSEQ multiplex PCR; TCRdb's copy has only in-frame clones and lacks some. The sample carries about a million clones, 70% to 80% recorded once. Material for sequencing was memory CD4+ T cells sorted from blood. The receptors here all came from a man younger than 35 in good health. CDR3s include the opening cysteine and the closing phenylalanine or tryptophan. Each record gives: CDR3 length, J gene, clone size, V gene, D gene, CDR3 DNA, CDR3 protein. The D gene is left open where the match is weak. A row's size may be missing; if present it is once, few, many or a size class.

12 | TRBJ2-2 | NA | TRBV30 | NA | NA | CAWSFGAGELFF
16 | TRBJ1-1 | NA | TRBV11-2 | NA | TGTGCCAGCAGCTTAGGCGCAGGGTCGATGAACACTGAAGCTTTCTTT | CASSLGAGSMNTEAFF
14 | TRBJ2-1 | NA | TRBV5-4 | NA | TGTGCCAGCAGCTTGGCAGGAGCGTACAATGAGCAGTTCTTC | CASSLAGAYNEQFF
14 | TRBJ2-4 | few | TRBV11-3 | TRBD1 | TGTGCCAGCTCCCCGGGACAGGGTCGCGGCATTCAGTACTTC | CASSPGQGRGIQYF
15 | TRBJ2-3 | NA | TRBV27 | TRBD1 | TGTGCCAGCAGTTCAAAGGGCGGAAGGGGGCCTACGCAGTATTTT | CASSSKGGRGPTQYF
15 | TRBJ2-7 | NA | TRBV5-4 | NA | TGTGCCAGCAGCCAGGACACGGGCCCTTCCTACGAGCAGTACTTC | CASSQDTGPSYEQYF
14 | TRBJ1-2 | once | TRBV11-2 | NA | TGTGCCAGCACCGTGTTGGGGCAGACCTATGGCTACACCTTC | CASTVLGQTYGYTF
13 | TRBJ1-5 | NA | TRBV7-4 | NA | TGTGCCAGCAGCTTAGTCAGGGATCAGCCCCAGCATTTT | CASSLVRDQPQHF
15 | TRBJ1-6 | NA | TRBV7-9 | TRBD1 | TGTGCCAGCAGCCGAATGGGACAGGGGGACTCACCCCTCCACTTT | CASSRMGQGDSPLHF
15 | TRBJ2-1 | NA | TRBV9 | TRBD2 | TGTGCCAGCAGTGCCAGCGGGACCTCCTACAATGAGCAGTTCTTC | CASSASGTSYNEQFF
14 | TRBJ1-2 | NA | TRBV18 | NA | TGTGCCAGCTCACCTTCGAGCGGTAACTATGGCTACACCTTC | CASSPSSGNYGYTF
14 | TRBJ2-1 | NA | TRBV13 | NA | TGTGCCAGCAGCTTAGGGGTTAAGACAGGTTTTCTGTTCTTC | CASSLGVKTGFLFF
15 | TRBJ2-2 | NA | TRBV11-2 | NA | TGTGCCAGCAGCCTCAGGGAGGTTGGCACCGGGGAGCTGTTTTTT | CASSLREVGTGELFF
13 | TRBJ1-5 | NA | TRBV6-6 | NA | TGTGCCAGCAGTTCCAACGGAAATCAGCCCCAGCATTTT | CASSSNGNQPQHF
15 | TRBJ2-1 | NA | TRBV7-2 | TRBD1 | TGTGCCAGCAGCTTAGAGGGACAGGCCTACAATGAGCAGTTCTTC | CASSLEGQAYNEQFF
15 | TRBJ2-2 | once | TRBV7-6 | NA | TGTGCCAGCAGCCCCTCGGTAGCGCTGAGTGGGGAGCTGTTTTTT | CASSPSVALSGELFF
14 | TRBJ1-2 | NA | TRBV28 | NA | TGTGCCAGCAGTTTATTAGTAGGGCCGTATGGCTACACCTTC | CASSLLVGPYGYTF
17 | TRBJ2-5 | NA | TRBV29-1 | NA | TGCAGCGTTGCCGGGGGCCGGGTCGTAGGTACTCAAGAGACCCAGTACTTC | CSVAGGRVVGTQETQYF
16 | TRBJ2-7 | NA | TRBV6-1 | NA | TGTGCCAGCAGTGAACTGAGGAAGCGGTACTCCTACGAGCAGTACTTC | CASSELRKRYSYEQYF
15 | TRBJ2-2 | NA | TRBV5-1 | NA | TGCGCCAGCAGCCTAACCTGGGGGCACACCGGGGAGCTGTTTTTT | CASSLTWGHTGELFF
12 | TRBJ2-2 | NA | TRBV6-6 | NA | TGTGCCAGCAGAAATTCTATCGGGGAGCTGTTTTTT | CASRNSIGELFF
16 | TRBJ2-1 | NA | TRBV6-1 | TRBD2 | TGTGCCAGCAGTGAACTAGCGGGGGGGCCGGTGGATGAGCAGTTCTTC | CASSELAGGPVDEQFF
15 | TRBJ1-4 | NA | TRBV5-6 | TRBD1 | TGTGCCAGCAGCTTGGATGGGACAGGGGCTGAAAAACTGTTTTTT | CASSLDGTGAEKLFF
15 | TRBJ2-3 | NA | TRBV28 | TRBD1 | TGTGCCAGCAGTTTTACGGACAGGAGCACAGATACGCAGTATTTT | CASSFTDRSTDTQYF
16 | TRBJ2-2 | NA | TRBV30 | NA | TGTGCCTGGAGCCGGAACGGAGGCCTTGACACCGGGGAGCTGTTTTTT | CAWSRNGGLDTGELFF
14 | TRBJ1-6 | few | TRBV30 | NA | TGTGCCTGGAGTGTATCCCAGGGTGGGTCACCCCTCCACTTT | CAWSVSQGGSPLHF